In this sample, the clone carrying this TCR beta chain turned up a few times. The germline CDR1 and CDR2 sequences are SQVTM and ANQGSEA. This CDR3 has 14 amino acids. V was clipped by 4 bases and J by 0 bases, with 11 bases between them. Time point: patch test 2, 6 weeks after DPC sensitization. Treatment specified: therapeutic diphenylcyclopropenone sensitization with weekly scalp DPC. This sample is part of a study of human T cells and chemical hapten exposure. One entry per CDR3 protein, called by TCRdb with MiXCR from the RACE reads. The table records about 110,000 distinct CDR3 sequences, about a tenth of them present only once.

The sequenced sample was whole blood, obtained in connection with sensitization to the hapten diphenylcyclopropenone (DPC). The genes are TRBV29-1 and TRBJ2-3, with a weak D call TRBD2 (5 bases). This TCR was sampled from a woman aged 40 to 50 with alopecia areata. Some clones in this sample may be carry-over from other donors' samples. CDR3 bases: TGCAGCGTTGGGGGTAGCGAGAGCACAGATACGCAGTATTTT. Residues: CSVGGSESTDTQYF.